This is a list of T cell receptor beta chains from one sample in a study of blood T cell repertoires in COVID-19. Measured with immunoSEQ multiplex PCR; TCRdb has only the in-frame clones, and not every one. The sample records approximately 180,000 clones, roughly 82% being singletons. The sample was PBMCs or T cells enriched from blood (not recorded which). The receptors come from a woman in her sixties with acute COVID-19. Each CDR3 is given with its conserved first and last residue. A D gene is named only where the DNA matches it firmly. Expanded clones are given a class, and other clones once, few, many or no size at all.

v_call: TRBV7-6
d_call: TRBD1
j_call: TRBJ1-4
clone_size: NA
cdr3_aa: CASSLLLPGQANEKLFF
cdr3_nt: TGTGCCAGCAGCTTACTCCTCCCGGGACAGGCCAATGAAAAACTGTTTTTT

v_call: TRBV5-8
d_call: NA
j_call: TRBJ1-2
clone_size: once
cdr3_aa: CASSFAPGTFYGYTF
cdr3_nt: TGTGCCAGCAGCTTCGCGCCAGGCACCTTCTATGGCTACACCTTC

v_call: TRBV7-2
d_call: NA
j_call: TRBJ2-2
clone_size: NA
cdr3_aa: CALSPLATQIQVGELFF
cdr3_nt: TGTGCGTTAAGCCCGTTGGCAACCCAAATTCAGGTCGGGGAGCTGTTTTTT

v_call: TRBV28
d_call: TRBD2
j_call: TRBJ2-5
clone_size: NA
cdr3_aa: CASSPTGLAGNQETQYF
cdr3_nt: TGTGCCAGCAGTCCAACTGGACTAGCGGGGAACCAAGAGACCCAGTACTTC

v_call: TRBV15
d_call: TRBD1
j_call: TRBJ1-2
clone_size: NA
cdr3_aa: CATSREGTGEGYTF
cdr3_nt: TGTGCCACCAGCAGAGAAGGAACAGGGGAGGGCTACACCTTC

v_call: TRBV21-1
d_call: NA
j_call: TRBJ2-1
clone_size: NA
cdr3_aa: CASSTCSTMKDNEQFF
cdr3_nt: TGTGCCAGCAGCACTTGTTCGACAATGAAAGACAATGAGCAGTTCTTC

v_call: TRBV28
d_call: TRBD2
j_call: TRBJ2-3
clone_size: NA
cdr3_aa: CASSPVTGAAGDTDTQYF
cdr3_nt: TGTGCCAGCAGTCCTGTTACTGGGGCAGCGGGGGACACAGATACGCAGTATTTT

v_call: TRBV29-1
d_call: TRBD1
j_call: TRBJ1-2
clone_size: NA
cdr3_aa: CSVGGQDYGYTF
cdr3_nt: TGCAGCGTTGGGGGACAGGACTATGGCTACACCTTC

v_call: TRBV30
d_call: NA
j_call: TRBJ1-2
clone_size: NA
cdr3_aa: CAWSGRVRTYGYTF
cdr3_nt: TGTGCCTGGAGTGGGAGGGTCAGGACCTATGGCTACACCTTC

v_call: TRBV6-2/TRBV6-3
d_call: TRBD2
j_call: TRBJ2-3
clone_size: NA
cdr3_aa: CASSYSTAGGPPDTQYF
cdr3_nt: TGTGCCAGCAGTTACTCCACAGCGGGGGGGCCCCCAGATACGCAGTATTTT

v_call: TRBV20-1
d_call: NA
j_call: TRBJ1-6
clone_size: NA
cdr3_aa: CSASRRGYNSPLHF
cdr3_nt: TGCAGTGCTAGTCGCAGGGGATATAATTCACCCCTCCACTTT

v_call: TRBV19
d_call: TRBD2
j_call: TRBJ2-2
clone_size: NA
cdr3_aa: CASSTQGLAGGSNTGELFF
cdr3_nt: TGTGCCAGTAGTACCCAAGGACTAGCGGGGGGGTCGAACACCGGGGAGCTGTTTTTT

v_call: TRBV5-8
d_call: TRBD1
j_call: TRBJ2-1
clone_size: once
cdr3_aa: CASSFVGQALNEQFF
cdr3_nt: TGTGCCAGCAGCTTCGTCGGACAGGCCCTCAATGAGCAGTTCTTC

v_call: TRBV6-2/TRBV6-3
d_call: TRBD1
j_call: TRBJ1-2
clone_size: once
cdr3_aa: CASSPTGKGYTF
cdr3_nt: TGTGCCAGCAGCCCGACAGGGAAAGGCTACACCTTC

v_call: TRBV19
d_call: TRBD1
j_call: TRBJ2-2
clone_size: NA
cdr3_aa: CASSTRTGRSGELFF
cdr3_nt: TGTGCCAGTAGTACCAGGACAGGGAGGTCCGGGGAGCTGTTTTTT

v_call: TRBV28
d_call: TRBD1
j_call: TRBJ1-1
clone_size: NA
cdr3_aa: CASSLNQGGNTEAFF
cdr3_nt: TGTGCCAGCAGTCTCAACCAAGGGGGCAACACTGAAGCTTTCTTT

v_call: TRBV6-5
d_call: TRBD1
j_call: TRBJ2-5
clone_size: many
cdr3_aa: CASSPGTVQETQYF
cdr3_nt: TGTGCCAGCAGCCCCGGGACAGTACAAGAGACCCAGTACTTC

v_call: TRBV10-3
d_call: NA
j_call: TRBJ1-1
clone_size: NA
cdr3_aa: CAISGGENTEAFF
cdr3_nt: TGTGCCATCAGTGGAGGTGAGAACACTGAAGCTTTCTTT

v_call: TRBV27
d_call: TRBD1
j_call: TRBJ2-3
clone_size: NA
cdr3_aa: CASSTMRTGTDTQYF
cdr3_nt: TGTGCCAGCAGTACTATGAGGACAGGAACAGATACGCAGTATTTT

v_call: TRBV13
d_call: TRBD2
j_call: TRBJ2-6
clone_size: NA
cdr3_aa: CASSAYLGTSGVSGANVLTF
cdr3_nt: TGTGCCAGCAGCGCGTACCTCGGGACTAGCGGGGTCTCTGGGGCCAACGTCCTGACTTTC

v_call: TRBV4-1
d_call: NA
j_call: TRBJ1-6
clone_size: NA
cdr3_aa: CASSQGRAISYNSPLHF
cdr3_nt: TGCGCCAGCAGCCAAGGGCGAGCGATCTCCTATAATTCACCCCTCCACTTT

v_call: TRBV7-9
d_call: NA
j_call: TRBJ2-1
clone_size: NA
cdr3_aa: CASSWVSSSGEQFF
cdr3_nt: TGTGCCAGCAGCTGGGTCTCTTCGTCGGGTGAGCAGTTCTTC

v_call: TRBV9
d_call: NA
j_call: TRBJ1-2
clone_size: NA
cdr3_aa: CASSVDRGDGYTF
cdr3_nt: TGTGCCAGCAGCGTAGATCGGGGAGATGGCTACACCTTC

v_call: TRBV18
d_call: TRBD1
j_call: TRBJ1-1
clone_size: NA
cdr3_aa: CASSTTGFNTEAFF
cdr3_nt: TGTGCCAGCTCAACGACAGGGTTCAACACTGAAGCTTTCTTT

v_call: TRBV29-1
d_call: TRBD2
j_call: TRBJ2-1
clone_size: NA
cdr3_aa: CSGAGTSGKAEQFF
cdr3_nt: TGCAGCGGTGCCGGGACTAGCGGAAAGGCTGAGCAGTTCTTC

v_call: TRBV4-2
d_call: NA
j_call: TRBJ2-7
clone_size: few
cdr3_aa: CASSQDRSARSYEQYF
cdr3_nt: TGTGCCAGCAGCCAAGATCGGAGCGCTCGCTCCTACGAGCAGTACTTC

v_call: TRBV19
d_call: TRBD1
j_call: TRBJ2-7
clone_size: NA
cdr3_aa: CASSILTGGTTYEQYF
cdr3_nt: TGTGCCAGTAGTATATTGACAGGGGGGACCACCTACGAGCAGTACTTC

v_call: TRBV20-1
d_call: NA
j_call: TRBJ2-5
clone_size: NA
cdr3_aa: CSASISGHSQETQYF
cdr3_nt: TGCAGTGCTAGTATCTCGGGACACTCACAAGAGACCCAGTACTTC